The sequence of this T cell receptor beta chain was determined in a study of cytomegalovirus exposure and HLA in healthy donors. The wider study: HLA-typed donors were the source of approximately 80 million unique TCRs held in an early data release. Points from the study as a whole: Most TCRs appeared rarely, but some public TCRs recurred in many donors. Most CMV-associated TCR beta chains were later found to appear HLA-restricted. Presence/absence analyses assumed roughly uniform sequencing depth across donors, which may not hold.

The PCR used 60 Vbeta and 13 Jbeta primers. The table came from immunoSEQ multiplex PCR; TCRdb's copy has only in-frame clones and leaves some out. The data contain about 200,000 clones, 82% of them seen just once; the ten biggest clones take up approximately 0.092%. The CDR3 has 14 residues. V was trimmed by 3 bases and J by 4 bases, leaving 10 bases between them. The V gene's germline CDR1 is KGHSH and CDR2 LQKENI. A word on this clone: Its antigen remains unidentified.

Sequences were obtained from PBMCs. The V gene is TRBV18, the J gene TRBJ1-3; D is uncertain. This clonotype was sampled from a boy younger than 10 in good health and CMV-seronegative. CDR3 region: CASSPSAQGNTIYF. DNA of the CDR3: TGTGCCAGCTCACCTTCAGCGCAAGGAAACACCATATATTTT.